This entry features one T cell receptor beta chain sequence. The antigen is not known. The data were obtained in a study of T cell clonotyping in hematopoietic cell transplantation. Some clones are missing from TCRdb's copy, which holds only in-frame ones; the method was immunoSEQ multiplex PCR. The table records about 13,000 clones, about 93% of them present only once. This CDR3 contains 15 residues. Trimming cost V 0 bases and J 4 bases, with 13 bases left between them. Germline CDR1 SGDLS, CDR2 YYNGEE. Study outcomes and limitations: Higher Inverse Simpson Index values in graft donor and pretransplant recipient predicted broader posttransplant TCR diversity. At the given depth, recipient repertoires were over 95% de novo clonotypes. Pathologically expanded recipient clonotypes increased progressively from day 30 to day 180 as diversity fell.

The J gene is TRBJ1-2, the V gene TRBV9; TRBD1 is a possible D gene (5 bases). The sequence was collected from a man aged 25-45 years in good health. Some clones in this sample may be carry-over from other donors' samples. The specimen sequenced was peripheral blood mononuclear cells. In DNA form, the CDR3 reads TGTGCCAGCAGCGTAGATCCACTCGACAGCTATGGCTACACCTTC. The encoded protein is CASSVDPLDSYGYTF.